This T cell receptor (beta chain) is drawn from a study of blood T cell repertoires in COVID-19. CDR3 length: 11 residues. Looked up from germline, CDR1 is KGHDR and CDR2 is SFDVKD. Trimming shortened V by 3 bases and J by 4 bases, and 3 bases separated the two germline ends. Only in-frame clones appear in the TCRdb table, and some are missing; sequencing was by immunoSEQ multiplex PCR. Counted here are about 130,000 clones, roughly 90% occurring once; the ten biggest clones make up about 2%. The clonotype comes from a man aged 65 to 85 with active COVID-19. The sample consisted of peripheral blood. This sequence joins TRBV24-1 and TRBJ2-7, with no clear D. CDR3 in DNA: TGTGCCACCAGTGATGAGTACGAGCAGTACTTC. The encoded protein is CATSDEYEQYF.